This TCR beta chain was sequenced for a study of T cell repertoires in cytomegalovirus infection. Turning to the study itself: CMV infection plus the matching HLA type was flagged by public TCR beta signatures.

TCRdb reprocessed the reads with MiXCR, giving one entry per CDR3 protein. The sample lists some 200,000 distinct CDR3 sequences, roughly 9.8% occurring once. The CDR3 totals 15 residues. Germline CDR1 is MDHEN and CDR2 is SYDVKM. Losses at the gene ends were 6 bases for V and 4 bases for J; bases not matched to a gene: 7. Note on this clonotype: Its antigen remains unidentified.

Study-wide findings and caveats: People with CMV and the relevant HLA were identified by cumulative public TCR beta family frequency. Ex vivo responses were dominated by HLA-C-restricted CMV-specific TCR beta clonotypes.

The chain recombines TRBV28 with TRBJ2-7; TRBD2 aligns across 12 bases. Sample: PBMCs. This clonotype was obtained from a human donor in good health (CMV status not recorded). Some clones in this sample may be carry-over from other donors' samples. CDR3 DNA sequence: TGTGCCAGCAGGTTCCTAGCGGGAGGGTTATACGAGCAGTACTTC. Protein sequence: CASRFLAGGLYEQYF.